These T cell receptor beta chains were read from a single sample in a study of T-cell memory formation after mild COVID-19. TCRdb redid the calling of the 5' RACE reads with MiXCR, one entry per CDR3 protein. The sample carries about 260,000 distinct CDR3 sequences, 8% to 10% recorded once. Sequencing was done on a sample of PBMCs or a T cell subset sorted from them (not recorded which). Receptors were obtained from a young man who had mild COVID-19 (a few samples of this study predate the infection). Cell type and time point are not known. CDR3s include the opening cysteine and the closing phenylalanine or tryptophan. D genes are given only for firm matches. Clone size is shown for a subset of rows, as once, few, many or a class of expanded clone.

clone size	D gene	J gene	V gene	CDR3 protein	CDR3 DNA
few	.	TRBJ1-1	TRBV5-1	CASSLDRGIAEAFF	TGCGCCAGCAGCTTGGACCGGGGTATCGCTGAAGCTTTCTTT
.	.	TRBJ2-5	TRBV27	CASSRFVGHEETQYF	TGTGCCAGCAGCCGGTTCGTCGGGCACGAGGAGACCCAGTACTTC
.	.	TRBJ1-1	TRBV12-3/TRBV12-4	CASTRATATEAFF	TGTGCCAGCACACGGGCGACGGCGACTGAAGCTTTCTTT
many	TRBD1	TRBJ1-3	TRBV20-1	CSARVAGGRDTIYF	TGCAGTGCTAGAGTGGCAGGGGGCAGGGACACCATATATTTT
.	.	TRBJ1-2	TRBV7-9	CASSFLLTGGYTF	TGTGCCAGCAGCTTCCTGCTGACAGGTGGCTACACCTTC
few	.	TRBJ1-6	TRBV9	CASSVGGDRNSPLHF	TGTGCCAGCAGCGTAGGTGGGGACCGTAATTCACCCCTCCACTTT
.	.	TRBJ1-1	TRBV6-2/TRBV6-3	CASRTQNTEAFF	TGTGCCAGCAGAACACAGAACACTGAAGCTTTCTTT
many	TRBD2	TRBJ2-5	TRBV7-2	CASSFGGGAVTQYF	TGTGCCAGCAGCTTCGGCGGGGGGGCCGTGACCCAGTACTTC
many	.	TRBJ2-1	TRBV7-3	CASSLSGHNEQFF	TGTGCCAGCAGCTTAAGCGGTCACAATGAGCAGTTCTTC
many	TRBD1	TRBJ1-5	TRBV19	CASRDRGLGNQPQHF	TGTGCCAGTAGGGACAGGGGATTGGGCAATCAGCCCCAGCATTTT
.	.	TRBJ2-1	TRBV19	CASIPWFF	TGTGCCAGTATCCCCTGGTTCTTC
.	.	TRBJ2-6	TRBV21-1	CASSKWDQERDISSGANVLTF	TGTGCCAGCAGCAAATGGGACCAGGAGAGGGACATATCCTCTGGGGCCAACGTCCTGACTTTC
few	.	TRBJ2-4	TRBV3-1	CASSQVRGNLAKNIQYF	TGTGCCAGCAGCCAAGTACGAGGAAACCTAGCCAAAAACATTCAGTACTTC
.	TRBD2	TRBJ2-2	TRBV4-1	CASSHSKRGATGELFF	TGCGCCAGCAGCCATAGCAAGCGGGGGGCGACCGGGGAGCTGTTTTTT
.	.	TRBJ2-1	TRBV25-1	CASSALQYNEQFF	TGTGCCAGCAGTGCACTGCAGTACAATGAGCAGTTCTTC
.	.	TRBJ1-1	TRBV30	CAWTGVGTEAFF	TGTGCCTGGACAGGGGTAGGCACTGAAGCTTTCTTT
.	.	TRBJ2-1	TRBV5-4	CASRHTGIRNNEQFF	TGTGCCAGCAGGCATACAGGGATTCGTAACAATGAGCAGTTCTTC
few	.	TRBJ1-6	TRBV7-9	CASSLEGDNSPLHF	TGTGCCAGCAGCTTAGAAGGGGATAATTCACCCCTCCACTTT
.	.	TRBJ1-1	TRBV9	CASSVGRTTNTEAFF	TGTGCCAGCAGCGTAGGAAGGACGACGAACACTGAAGCTTTCTTT
.	.	TRBJ1-6	TRBV7-2	CASSLFVDSSYNSPLHF	TGTGCCAGCAGCTTATTTGTGGATAGCTCCTATAATTCACCCCTCCACTTT
.	.	TRBJ1-5	TRBV7-2	CASSLGASNNQPQHF	TGTGCCAGCAGCTTAGGGGCTTCGAACAATCAGCCCCAGCATTTT
few	.	TRBJ2-3	TRBV7-2	CASSFSGYRPDTQYF	TGTGCCAGCAGCTTTTCGGGCTATCGCCCAGATACGCAGTATTTT
.	TRBD1	TRBJ1-2	TRBV6-2/TRBV6-3	CASSQQGPYGYTF	TGTGCCAGCAGTCAACAGGGGCCCTATGGCTACACCTTC
.	.	TRBJ2-3	TRBV5-6	CASSLRGTGTDTQYF	TGTGCCAGCAGCCTAAGAGGAACAGGGACAGATACGCAGTATTTT
.	TRBD2	TRBJ2-7	TRBV6-2/TRBV6-3	CASSPGLAGGSEQYF	TGTGCCAGCAGTCCCGGGCTCGCGGGGGGGAGCGAGCAGTACTTC
.	.	TRBJ1-4	TRBV2	CASLRGTRHEKLFF	TGTGCCAGTCTAAGAGGGACAAGGCATGAAAAACTGTTTTTT
few	.	TRBJ2-4	TRBV2	CASSAAPRGIQYF	TGTGCCAGCAGCGCCGCCCCCCGCGGCATTCAGTACTTC
few	TRBD1	TRBJ1-2	TRBV11-2	CASSLRTGRRSYGYTF	TGTGCCAGCAGCCTACGGACAGGGAGACGATCCTATGGCTACACCTTC
few	.	TRBJ1-5	TRBV10-3	CAISDGRGNQPQHF	TGTGCCATCAGTGACGGACGGGGAAATCAGCCCCAGCATTTT
few	TRBD2	TRBJ2-7	TRBV7-9	CASRYSGGVYEQYF	TGTGCCAGCAGGTATAGCGGGGGAGTCTACGAGCAGTACTTC
few	TRBD1	TRBJ2-1	TRBV4-2	CASSQPPGQSYNEQFF	TGTGCCAGCAGCCAGCCTCCGGGACAGTCCTACAATGAGCAGTTCTTC
.	.	TRBJ2-3	TRBV4-3	CASSHAQGDDTQYF	TGCGCCAGCAGCCACGCCCAGGGTGACGATACGCAGTATTTT
few	.	TRBJ1-1	TRBV6-5	CASSYTTNTWGGTEAFF	TGTGCCAGCAGTTACACCACCAATACCTGGGGGGGCACTGAAGCTTTCTTT
few	TRBD1	TRBJ1-1	TRBV20-1	CSALPQAGGFGNTEAFF	TGCAGTGCCCTGCCCCAGGCAGGGGGCTTTGGGAACACTGAAGCTTTCTTT
many	.	TRBJ1-2	TRBV12-3/TRBV12-4	CASSFPGNYGYTF	TGTGCCAGCAGTTTCCCGGGGAACTATGGCTACACCTTC
few	.	TRBJ1-4	TRBV5-1	CASADGFRGRLFF	TGCGCCAGCGCCGACGGCTTCAGGGGACGACTGTTTTTT
few	TRBD2	TRBJ2-1	TRBV27	CASSPRTSGGASNEQFF	TGTGCCAGCAGTCCACGGACTAGCGGGGGGGCGAGCAATGAGCAGTTCTTC
few	.	TRBJ2-5	TRBV11-1	CASSSSLETQYF	TGTGCCAGCAGCTCGTCGTTAGAGACCCAGTACTTC
few	.	TRBJ1-5	TRBV2	CASRPRQAQQPQHF	TGTGCCAGCAGGCCGAGACAGGCGCAACAGCCCCAGCATTTT
.	.	TRBJ2-7	TRBV12-5	CASGLEAEQYF	TGTGCTAGTGGTTTGGAGGCCGAGCAGTACTTC
.	.	TRBJ2-5	TRBV11-2	CASSLRVGQGYSSGETQYF	TGTGCCAGCAGCTTGAGGGTTGGGCAGGGATATTCTTCAGGAGAGACCCAGTACTTC
few	TRBD1	TRBJ2-1	TRBV6-5	CASSWTGAMDNEQFF	TGTGCCAGCAGTTGGACAGGGGCTATGGACAATGAGCAGTTCTTC
once	TRBD2	TRBJ2-5	TRBV5-1	CASSYSPSGGNHETQYF	TGCGCCAGCAGCTACTCTCCCAGCGGGGGGAATCACGAGACCCAGTACTTC
few	.	TRBJ2-3	TRBV24-1	CATSDFTSVSTDTQYF	TGTGCCACCAGTGATTTTACTAGTGTTAGCACAGATACGCAGTATTTT
few	TRBD1	TRBJ2-6	TRBV7-2	CASSSTGVGSGANVLTF	TGTGCCAGCAGCTCGACAGGGGTAGGCTCTGGGGCCAACGTCCTGACTTTC
few	TRBD1	TRBJ1-1	TRBV7-8	CASSELTGVYAEAFF	TGTGCCAGCAGCGAATTAACAGGGGTCTACGCTGAAGCTTTCTTT
.	.	TRBJ2-1	TRBV7-8	CASSLRASSYNEQFF	TGTGCCAGCAGCTTACGTGCGAGCTCCTACAATGAGCAGTTCTTC
many	.	TRBJ1-5	TRBV4-1	CASSQGRQPQHF	TGTGCCAGCAGTCAGGGGAGGCAGCCCCAGCATTTT
few	.	TRBJ2-2	TRBV7-2	CASNPGNTGELFF	TGTGCCAGCAACCCAGGGAACACCGGGGAGCTGTTTTTT